The T cell receptor (beta chain) described here comes from a study of T-cell reconstitution after alpha-beta-depleted transplantation in children. Whole-study findings and limits: After transplant, at about two months, alpha-beta T cells were reportedly derived from several hundred expanded graft clones. One year post-transplant, T-cell counts and diversity were largely derived from T cells produced anew. Where some patients showed high TCRbeta diversity at day 60, it came from recipient T cells and thymic progenitors that had survived.

This clonotype has only a few counts. Its antigen is not known. V was pared by 1 base and J by 5 bases, with 13 bases between. This CDR3 is 15 amino acids long. CDR1 is SGHTS, CDR2 YDEGEE, per germline. Preparation of the TCRbeta library used unique molecular identifiers. TCRdb re-called the PCR reads through MiXCR, storing one row per CDR3 protein. Among hundreds of thousands of distinct CDR3 sequences listed, around 13% were seen once. The chain recombines TRBV5-8 with TRBJ2-1, with D maybe TRBD2 (5 bases). The source was PBMCs, collected before TCRalphabeta/CD19-depleted stem cell transplant. The TCR comes from a girl aged 2-9 years with congenital amegakaryocytic thrombocytopenia, due to receive a stem cell transplant. CDR3 sequence: CASSLYSGGHNEQFF. As DNA, the CDR3 is TGTGCCAGCAGCTTGTACAGCGGCGGGCACAATGAGCAGTTCTTC.